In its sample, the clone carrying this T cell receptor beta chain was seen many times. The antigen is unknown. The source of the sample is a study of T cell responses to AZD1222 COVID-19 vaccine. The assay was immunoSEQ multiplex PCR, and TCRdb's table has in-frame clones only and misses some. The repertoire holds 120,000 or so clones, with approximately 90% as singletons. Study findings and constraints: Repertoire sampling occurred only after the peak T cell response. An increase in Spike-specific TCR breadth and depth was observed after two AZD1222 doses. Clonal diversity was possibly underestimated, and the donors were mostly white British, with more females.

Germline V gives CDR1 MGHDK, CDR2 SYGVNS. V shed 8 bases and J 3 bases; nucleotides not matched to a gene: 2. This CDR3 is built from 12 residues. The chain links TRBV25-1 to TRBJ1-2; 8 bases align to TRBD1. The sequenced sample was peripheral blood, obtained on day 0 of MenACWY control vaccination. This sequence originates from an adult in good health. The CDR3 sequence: CASGQGDYGYTF. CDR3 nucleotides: TGTGCCAGCGGACAGGGAGACTATGGCTACACCTTC.